The entry below gives a single T cell receptor (beta chain) sequence along with its context. Antigen specificity is unknown. Germline V gives CDR1 KGHDR, CDR2 SFDVKD. V was cut by 0 bases and J by 8 bases, with 9 bases left in between. This CDR3 has 14 residues. Repertoires were generated with immunoSEQ multiplex PCR, while TCRdb's copy carries only in-frame clones and drops some. The sample yields around 150,000 clones, 85% to 95% seen once. The data belong to a study of T cell responses to AZD1222 COVID-19 vaccine. Findings and limits, study-wide: Just a handful of people given AZD1222 tested seropositive at baseline. The donors showed a predominance of white British ancestry and of females, with possible underestimation of clonal diversity. Spike-wide coverage was observed for vaccine-associated CD4 TCRs, with dominant responses at 160-218 and 743-854. Repertoire collection took place solely once the T cell response had peaked.

This chain connects TRBV24-1 to TRBJ2-2; no firm D call. This sequence originates from an adult who received the AZD1222 COVID-19 vaccine. The sample consisted of peripheral blood, taken 28 days after the second AZD1222 dose. The CDR3 loop reads CATSDLTHQGELFF. The CDR3 DNA reads TGTGCCACCAGTGATTTGACCCATCAAGGGGAGCTGTTTTTT.